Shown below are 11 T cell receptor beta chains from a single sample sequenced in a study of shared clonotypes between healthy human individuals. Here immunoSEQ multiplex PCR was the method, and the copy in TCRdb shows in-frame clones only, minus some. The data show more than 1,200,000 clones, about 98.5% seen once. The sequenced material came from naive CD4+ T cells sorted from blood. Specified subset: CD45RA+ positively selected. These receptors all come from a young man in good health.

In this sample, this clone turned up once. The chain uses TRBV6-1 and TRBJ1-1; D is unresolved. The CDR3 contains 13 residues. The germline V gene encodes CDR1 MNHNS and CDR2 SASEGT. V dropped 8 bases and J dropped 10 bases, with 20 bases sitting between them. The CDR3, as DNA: TGTGCCAGCGTTCTCGGCAAACCAAACGGAGCTTTCTTT. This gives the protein CASVLGKPNGAFF.

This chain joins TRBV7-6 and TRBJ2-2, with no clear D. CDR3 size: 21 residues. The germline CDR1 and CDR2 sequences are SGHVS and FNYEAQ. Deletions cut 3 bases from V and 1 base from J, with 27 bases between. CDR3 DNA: TGTGCCAGCAGCTTGGGAAAGGGCCTTTGGCCCCCAACGAAGAACACCGGGGAGCTGTTTTTT. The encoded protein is CASSLGKGLWPPTKNTGELFF. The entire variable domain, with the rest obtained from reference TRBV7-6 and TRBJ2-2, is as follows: GAGVSQSPRYKVTKRGQDVALRCDPISGHVSLYWYRQALGQGPEFLTYFNYEAQQDKSGLPNDRFSAERPEGSISTLTIQRTEQRDSAMYRCASSLGKGLWPPTKNTGELFFGEGSRLTVL.

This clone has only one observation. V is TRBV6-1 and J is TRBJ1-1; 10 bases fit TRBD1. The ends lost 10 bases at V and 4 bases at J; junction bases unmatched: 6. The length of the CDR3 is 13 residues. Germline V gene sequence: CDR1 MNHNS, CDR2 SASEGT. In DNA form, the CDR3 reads TGTGCCAATAGTTGGGACAGGGGCACTGAAGCTTTCTTT. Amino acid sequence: CANSWDRGTEAFF.

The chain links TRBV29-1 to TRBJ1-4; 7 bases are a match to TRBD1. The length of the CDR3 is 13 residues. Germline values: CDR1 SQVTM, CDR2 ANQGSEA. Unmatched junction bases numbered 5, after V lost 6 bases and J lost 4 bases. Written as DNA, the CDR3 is TGCAGCGTCCTGGGACAGAGTAATGAAAAACTGTTTTTT. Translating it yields CSVLGQSNEKLFF.

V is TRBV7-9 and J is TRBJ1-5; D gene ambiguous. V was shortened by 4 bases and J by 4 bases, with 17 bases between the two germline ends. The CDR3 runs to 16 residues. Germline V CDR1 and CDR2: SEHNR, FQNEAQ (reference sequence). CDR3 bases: TGTGCCAGCAGCTCATTTAGGTCGGGGATTAATCAGCCCCAGCATTTT. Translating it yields CASSSFRSGINQPQHF. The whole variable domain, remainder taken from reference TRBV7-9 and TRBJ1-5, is DTGVSQNPRHKITKRGQNVTFRCDPISEHNRLYWYRQTLGQGPEFLTYFQNEAQLEKSRLLSDRFSAERPKGSFSTLEIQRTEQGDSAMYLCASSSFRSGINQPQHFGDGTRLSIL.

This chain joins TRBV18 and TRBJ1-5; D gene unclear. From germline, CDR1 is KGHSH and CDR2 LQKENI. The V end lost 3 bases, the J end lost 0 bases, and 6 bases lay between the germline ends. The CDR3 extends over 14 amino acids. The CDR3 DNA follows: TGTGCCAGCTCACCGGACGGTAGCAATCAGCCCCAGCATTTT. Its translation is CASSPDGSNQPQHF. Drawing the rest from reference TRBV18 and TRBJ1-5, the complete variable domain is NAGVMQNPRHLVRRRGQEARLRCSPMKGHSHVYWYRQLPEEGLKFMVYLQKENIIDESGMPKERFSAEFPKEGPSILRIQQVVRGDSAAYFCASSPDGSNQPQHFGDGTRLSIL.

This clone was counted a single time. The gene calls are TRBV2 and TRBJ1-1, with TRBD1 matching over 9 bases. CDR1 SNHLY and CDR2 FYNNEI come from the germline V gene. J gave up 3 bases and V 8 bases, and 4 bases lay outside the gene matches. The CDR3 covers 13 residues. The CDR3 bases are TGTGCCAGCGGACAGGGGTTATACACTGAAGCTTTCTTT. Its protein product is CASGQGLYTEAFF.

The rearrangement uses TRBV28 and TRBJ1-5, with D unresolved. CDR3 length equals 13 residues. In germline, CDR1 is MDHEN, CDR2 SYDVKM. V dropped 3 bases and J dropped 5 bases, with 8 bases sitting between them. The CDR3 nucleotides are TGTGCCAGCAGTTTCGTTCTTTATCAGCCCCAGCATTTT. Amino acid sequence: CASSFVLYQPQHF.

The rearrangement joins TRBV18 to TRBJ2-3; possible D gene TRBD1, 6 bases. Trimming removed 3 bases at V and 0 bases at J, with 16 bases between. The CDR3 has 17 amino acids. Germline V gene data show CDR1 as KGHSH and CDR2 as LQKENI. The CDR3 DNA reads TGTGCCAGCTCACCCTTGGACAGCGGCTTTAGCACAGATACGCAGTATTTT. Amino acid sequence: CASSPLDSGFSTDTQYF.

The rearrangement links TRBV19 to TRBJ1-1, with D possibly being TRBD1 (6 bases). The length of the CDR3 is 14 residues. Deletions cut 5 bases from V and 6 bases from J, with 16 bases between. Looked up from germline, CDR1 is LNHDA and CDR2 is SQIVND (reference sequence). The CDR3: CASSLRGAGAEAFF. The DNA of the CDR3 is TGTGCCAGTAGTTTACGGGGGGCTGGAGCTGAAGCTTTCTTT. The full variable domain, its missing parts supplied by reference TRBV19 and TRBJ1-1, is DGGITQSPKYLFRKEGQNVTLSCEQNLNHDAMYWYRQDPGQGLRLIYYSQIVNDFQKGDIAEGYSVSREKKESFPLTVTSAQKNPTAFYLCASSLRGAGAEAFFGQGTRLTVV.

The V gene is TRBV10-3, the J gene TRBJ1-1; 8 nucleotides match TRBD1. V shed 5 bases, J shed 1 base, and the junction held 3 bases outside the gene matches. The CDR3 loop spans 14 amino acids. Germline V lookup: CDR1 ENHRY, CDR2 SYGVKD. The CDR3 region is CAISSGQGNTEAFF. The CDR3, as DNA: TGTGCCATCAGTTCCGGACAGGGGAACACTGAAGCTTTCTTT.